Shown below are 11 T cell receptor beta chains from a single sample sequenced in a study of immune evolution from preneoplasia to lung adenocarcinoma. Produced via immunoSEQ multiplex PCR; TCRdb's table is partial and in-frame only. The table lists 14,000 or so clones, 85% of them singletons. Sequenced sample: FFPE lung adenocarcinoma in situ tissue. These receptors originate from a donor aged 70 or over with lung adenocarcinoma.

This clone came up once. The V and J genes are TRBV7-2 and TRBJ1-2; 7 nucleotides agree with TRBD1. The CDR3 covers 14 residues. Germline CDR1 SGHTA, CDR2 FQGNSA. Trimming took 5 bases from V and 8 from J; bases not matched to a gene: 11. The CDR3 protein is CASSKPTGFGGYTF. CDR3 sequence (DNA): TGTGCCAGCAGCAAACCGACAGGGTTTGGCGGCTACACCTTC. The full variable domain, completed using reference TRBV7-2 and TRBJ1-2, is GAGVSQSPSNKVTEKGKDVELRCDPISGHTALYWYRQSLGQGLEFLIYFQGNSAPDKSGLPSDRFSAERTGGSVSTLTIQRTQQEDSAVYLCASSKPTGFGGYTFGSGTRLTVV.

A single count supports this clone. This sequence joins TRBV6-1 and TRBJ1-3; D uncertain. Germline V CDR1 and CDR2: MNHNS, SASEGT. The CDR3 is made up of 14 amino acids. The ends were cut back, 6 bases at V and 0 bases at J, with 9 bases in the middle. The CDR3 sequence: CASREVVSGNTIYF. The CDR3 nucleotides are TGTGCCAGCAGGGAGGTCGTCTCTGGAAACACCATATATTTT.

This clone is judged large (0.1 to 1%). The chain is built from TRBV6-1 and TRBJ2-1, with D unresolved. The V end lost 8 bases, the J end lost 4 bases, and 12 bases lay between the germline ends. CDR1 is MNHNS and CDR2 is SASEGT in the germline V gene. The length of the CDR3 is 13 residues. This CDR3 reads CASWVGLYNEQFF. In DNA form, the CDR3 reads TGTGCCAGCTGGGTGGGGTTATACAATGAGCAGTTCTTC.

This clone appeared once. The chain joins TRBV11-2 to TRBJ2-2; the D gene is possibly TRBD1 (5 bases). Looked up from germline, CDR1 is SGHAT and CDR2 is FQNNGV. V lost 3 bases, J lost 6 bases, and 8 bases lay in between. CDR3 size: 13 residues. The CDR3 bases are TGTGCCAGCAGCTTTACAGGACCCGGGGAGCTGTTTTTT. Protein sequence: CASSFTGPGELFF.

The chain joins TRBV20-1 to TRBJ2-7; D might be TRBD1 (5 bases). CDR1 is DFQATT, CDR2 SNEGSKA, per germline (reference sequence). Trimming stripped 5 bases from V and 4 bases from J, with 9 bases between. This CDR3 has 11 amino acids. CDR3 sequence: CSAQGPYEQYF. The CDR3 DNA is TGCAGTGCTCAGGGTCCTTACGAGCAGTACTTC.

The chain has TRBV6-6 and TRBJ1-1, with D perhaps TRBD1 (5 bases). The germline gives CDR1 MNHNY, CDR2 SVGAGI (reference sequence). The V end lost 1 base, the J end lost 6 bases, and 6 bases lay between the germline ends. There are 12 residues in the CDR3. This CDR3 reads CASSYWGPEAFF. CDR3 nucleotides: TGTGCCAGCAGTTACTGGGGACCTGAAGCTTTCTTT.

The chain uses TRBV27 and TRBJ2-2, with D possibly matching TRBD2 (5 bases). Trimming cost V 2 bases and J 7 bases, with 11 bases left between them. The germline V gene encodes CDR1 MNHEY and CDR2 SMNVEV (reference sequence). CDR3 length equals 14 residues. The CDR3 coding sequence is TGTGCCAGCAGTTTAGAGAGGGCCATCGGGGAGCTGTTTTTT. Encoded protein: CASSLERAIGELFF.

V and J are TRBV20-1 and TRBJ2-7; 9 bases map to TRBD1. Trimming removed 8 bases from V and 3 bases from J; junction bases left unmatched: 2. Looked up from germline, CDR1 is DFQATT and CDR2 is SNEGSKA (reference sequence). The CDR3 has 11 amino acids. CDR3 nucleotide sequence: TGCAGTACGGGACAGGGCTACGAGCAGTACTTC. This gives the protein CSTGQGYEQYF.

J is TRBJ2-7 and V is TRBV5-5; 9 positions agree with TRBD1. This CDR3 has 17 residues. Per the germline V gene, CDR1 is SGHKS and CDR2 is YYEKEE (reference sequence). J lost 9 bases, V lost 1 base, and 17 bases had no gene match. The CDR3 coding sequence is TGTGCCAGCAGCTTGATTGTAGTTACGGGACAGGGTGTCTCGCAGTACTTC. Its protein is CASSLIVVTGQGVSQYF.

This chain links TRBV28 with TRBJ1-2; D not certain. V was shortened by 4 bases and J by 3 bases, with 12 bases between the two germline ends. Germline V CDR1 and CDR2: MDHEN, SYDVKM. CDR3 length: 14 amino acids. In DNA, the CDR3 is TGTGCCAGCAGTTCCACGAATGGTCACTATGGCTACACCTTC. This encodes CASSSTNGHYGYTF.

The chain's CDR3 is CASSLRTRLSGELFF. In DNA, the CDR3 is TGTGCCAGCAGCTTAAGAACACGCCTGAGCGGGGAGCTGTTTTTT. The chain carries TRBV5-4 and TRBJ2-2, with D unresolved. From germline, CDR1 is SGHNT and CDR2 YYREEE (reference sequence). V lost 2 bases and J lost 7, with 15 bases in between. The CDR3 has 15 residues.